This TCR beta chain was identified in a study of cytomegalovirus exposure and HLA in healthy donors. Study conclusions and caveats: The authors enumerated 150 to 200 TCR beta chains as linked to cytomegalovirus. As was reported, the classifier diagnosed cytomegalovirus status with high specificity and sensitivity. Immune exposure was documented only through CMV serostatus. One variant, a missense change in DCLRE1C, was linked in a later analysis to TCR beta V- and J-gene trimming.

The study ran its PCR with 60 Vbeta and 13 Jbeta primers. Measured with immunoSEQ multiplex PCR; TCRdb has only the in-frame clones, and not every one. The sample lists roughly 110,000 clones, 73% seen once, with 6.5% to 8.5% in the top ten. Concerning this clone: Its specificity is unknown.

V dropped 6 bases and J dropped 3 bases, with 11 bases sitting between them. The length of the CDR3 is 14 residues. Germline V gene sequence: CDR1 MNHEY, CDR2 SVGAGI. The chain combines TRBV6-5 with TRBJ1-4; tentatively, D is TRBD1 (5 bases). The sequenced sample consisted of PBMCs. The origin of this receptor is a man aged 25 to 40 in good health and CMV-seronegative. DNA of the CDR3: TGTGCCAGCAGGATAGACAGATCTAATGAAAAACTGTTTTTT. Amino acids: CASRIDRSNEKLFF.